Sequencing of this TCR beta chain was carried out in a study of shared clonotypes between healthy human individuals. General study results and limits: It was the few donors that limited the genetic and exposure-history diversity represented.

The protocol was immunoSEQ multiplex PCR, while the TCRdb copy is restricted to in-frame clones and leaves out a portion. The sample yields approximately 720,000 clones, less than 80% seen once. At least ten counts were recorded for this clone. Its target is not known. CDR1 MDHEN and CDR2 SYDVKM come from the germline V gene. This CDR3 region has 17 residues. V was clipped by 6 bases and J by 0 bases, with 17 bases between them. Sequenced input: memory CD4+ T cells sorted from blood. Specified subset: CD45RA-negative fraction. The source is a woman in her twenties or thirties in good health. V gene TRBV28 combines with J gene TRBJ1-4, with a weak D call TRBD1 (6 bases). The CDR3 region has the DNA TGTGCCAGCAGCCCACAGGGAATTGTAGCAACTAATGAAAAACTGTTTTTT. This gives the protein CASSPQGIVATNEKLFF. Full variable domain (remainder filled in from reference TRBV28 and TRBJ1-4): DVKVTQSSRYLVKRTGEKVFLECVQDMDHENMFWYRQDPGLGLRLIYFSYDVKMKEKGDIPEGYSVSREKKERFSLILESASTNQTSMYLCASSPQGIVATNEKLFFGSGTQLSVL.